What follows is one T cell receptor (beta chain) and its context. Its antigen is currently unknown. Unique molecular identifiers were attached to individual cDNA molecules. MiXCR, run by TCRdb on the 5' RACE reads, gives a single entry per CDR3 protein. The sample holds approximately 77,000 distinct CDR3 sequences, roughly 12% seen once. This specimen comes from a study of early T cells in non-severe SARS-CoV-2 infection. Background on the study: RNA in bulk from unsorted whole blood was sequenced, and chains were unpaired.

Germline V gene sequence: CDR1 SGHVS, CDR2 FQNEAQ. The CDR3 has 18 amino acids. V lost 5 bases and J lost 1; bases outside the gene matches: 13. Study-wide findings and caveats: Matching results from VDJdb favored anti-spike CD8 responses, leaving private and CD4 specificities undetected.

V is TRBV7-8 and J is TRBJ2-2; 7 bases fit TRBD1. Sequences were obtained from whole blood. The receptor's source is an adult who was a healthcare worker with PCR-confirmed SARS-CoV-2 infection or an uninfected control (not recorded which). The CDR3 sequence is CASSVGIGGVGNTGELFF. CDR3 coding DNA: TGTGCCAGCAGCGTAGGGATAGGGGGCGTCGGGAACACCGGGGAGCTGTTTTTT.